Listed below are T cell receptor beta chains from one sample, sequenced in a study of OX40 agonist ivuxolimab in advanced cancers. Sequencing was performed with immunoSEQ multiplex PCR; in TCRdb, only in-frame clones are kept and a portion is missing. The sample yields approximately 35,000 clones, roughly 81% seen once. Specimen: CD4+ or CD8+ T cells sorted from blood, collected in a trial of the OX40 agonist ivuxolimab. These receptors all stem from an adult with an advanced solid tumor such as melanoma, head and neck, liver or kidney cancer. The conserved cysteine and the conserved F or W are not part of the CDR3 here.

TRBV7-8 ASSSRRDRGPLQY
TRBV6-1 ASSPRLALYNEQF
TRBV28 ASGRGGNYGYT
TRBV5-1 ASSLDGGPGYT
TRBV28 ASSSSRRDLRF
TRBV5-1 ASRGAPGNTIY
TRBV28 ASRPTGASEKLF
TRBV9 ASSPRVLNTEAF
TRBV9 ASSAQGAYEQY
TRBV28 ASRRLAGAPPHEQY
TRBV1 TSSQKIPLHGGTEAF
TRBV28 ASSSSRDRWNANEKLF
TRBV6-5 ASSYSGQRRVAF
TRBV28 ASSFAGAGTEAF
TRBV27 ASSFFPRLAMTGEQF